One T cell receptor beta chain is described in this entry. The record originates from a study of T cell changes during pregnancy in multiple sclerosis. Assay: immunoSEQ multiplex PCR; the TCRdb copy retains only in-frame clones and omits some. Here the sample spans around 100,000 clones, approximately 90% being singletons. Germline CDR1 MDHEN, CDR2 SYDVKM. V was clipped by 3 bases and J by 0 bases, with 12 bases between them. The CDR3 extends over 17 amino acids. This clonotype was sampled from a female donor in good health, enrolled as a control in a pregnancy study. The sample was peripheral blood, taken in the second trimester of pregnancy. The V gene is TRBV28, the J gene TRBJ1-6; D unresolved. The DNA for the CDR3 is TGTGCCAGCAGTTTTGCCCGGGAGTTCTCCTATAATTCACCCCTCCACTTT. It yields the protein CASSFAREFSYNSPLHF.